This entry is about one TCR beta chain. The sample comes from a study of blood T cell repertoires in COVID-19. Per the authors' pipeline: Estimated nucleated cell counts came from reference gene primer amplification. Assay used: immunoSEQ multiplex PCR; TCRdb lists only in-frame clones, some missing. V and J calls and clone size are as listed in that table; D and trimming were resolved from the DNA. Here the sample spans approximately 270,000 clones, roughly 83% being singletons. The V gene lost 1 base and the J gene lost 8 bases, with 15 bases spanning the gap. This CDR3 has 14 amino acids. CDR1 and CDR2 (germline): SGHRS, YFSETQ.

The receptor comes from a man aged 80 or over with acute or convalescent COVID-19. The chain uses TRBV5-1 and TRBJ1-2; no clear D. The sample taken for sequencing was peripheral blood. The CDR3, as DNA: TGCGCCAGCAGCTTGACCCAAACCCAGTCGGGCTACACCTTC. Amino acids: CASSLTQTQSGYTF.